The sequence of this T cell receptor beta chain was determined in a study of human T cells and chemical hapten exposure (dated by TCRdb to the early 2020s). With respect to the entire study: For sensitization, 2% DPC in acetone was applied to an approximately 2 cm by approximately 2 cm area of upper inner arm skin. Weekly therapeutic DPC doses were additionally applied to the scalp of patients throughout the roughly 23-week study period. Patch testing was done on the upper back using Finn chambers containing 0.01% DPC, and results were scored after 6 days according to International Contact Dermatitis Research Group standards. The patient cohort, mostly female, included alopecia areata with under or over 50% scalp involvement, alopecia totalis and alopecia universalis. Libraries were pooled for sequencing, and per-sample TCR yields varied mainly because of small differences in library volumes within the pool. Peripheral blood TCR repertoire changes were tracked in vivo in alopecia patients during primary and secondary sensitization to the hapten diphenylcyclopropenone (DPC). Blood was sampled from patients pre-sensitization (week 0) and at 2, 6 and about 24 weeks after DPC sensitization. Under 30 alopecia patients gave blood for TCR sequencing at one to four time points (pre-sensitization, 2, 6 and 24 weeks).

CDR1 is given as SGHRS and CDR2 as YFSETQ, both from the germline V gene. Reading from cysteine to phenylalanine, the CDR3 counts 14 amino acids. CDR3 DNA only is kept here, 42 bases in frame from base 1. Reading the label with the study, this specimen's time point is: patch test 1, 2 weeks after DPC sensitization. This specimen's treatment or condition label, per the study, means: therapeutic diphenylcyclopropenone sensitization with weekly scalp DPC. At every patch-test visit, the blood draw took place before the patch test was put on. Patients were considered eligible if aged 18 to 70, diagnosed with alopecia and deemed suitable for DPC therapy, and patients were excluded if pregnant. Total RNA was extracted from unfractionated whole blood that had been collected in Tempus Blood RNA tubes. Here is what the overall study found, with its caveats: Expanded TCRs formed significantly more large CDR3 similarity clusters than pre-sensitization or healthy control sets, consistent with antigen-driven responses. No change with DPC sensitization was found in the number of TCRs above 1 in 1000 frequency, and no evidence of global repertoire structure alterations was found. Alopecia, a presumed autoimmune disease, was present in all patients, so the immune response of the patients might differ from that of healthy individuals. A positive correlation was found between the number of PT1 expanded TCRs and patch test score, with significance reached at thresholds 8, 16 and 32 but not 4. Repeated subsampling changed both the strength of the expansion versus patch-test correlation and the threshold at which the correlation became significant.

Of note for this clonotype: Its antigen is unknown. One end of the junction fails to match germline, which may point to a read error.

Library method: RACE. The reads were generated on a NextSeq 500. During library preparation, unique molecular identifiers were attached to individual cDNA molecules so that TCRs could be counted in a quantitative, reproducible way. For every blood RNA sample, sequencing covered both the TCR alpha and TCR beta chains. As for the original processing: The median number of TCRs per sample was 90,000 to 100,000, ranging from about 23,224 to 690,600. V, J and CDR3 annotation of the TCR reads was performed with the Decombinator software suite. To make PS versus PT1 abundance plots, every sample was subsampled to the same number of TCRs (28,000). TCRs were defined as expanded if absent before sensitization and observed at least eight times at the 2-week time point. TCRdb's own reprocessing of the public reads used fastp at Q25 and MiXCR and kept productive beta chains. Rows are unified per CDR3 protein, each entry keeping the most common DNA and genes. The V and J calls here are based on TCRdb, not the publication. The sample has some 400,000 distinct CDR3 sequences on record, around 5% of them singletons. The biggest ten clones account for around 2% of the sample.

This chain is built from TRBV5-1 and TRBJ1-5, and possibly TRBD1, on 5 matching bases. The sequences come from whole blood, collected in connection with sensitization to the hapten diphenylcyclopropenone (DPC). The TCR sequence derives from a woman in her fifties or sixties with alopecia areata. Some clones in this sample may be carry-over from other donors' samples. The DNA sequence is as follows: TGCGCCGGCAGCTTGGAAGGGGACAATCAGCCCCAGCATTTT. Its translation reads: CAGSLEGDNQPQHF.